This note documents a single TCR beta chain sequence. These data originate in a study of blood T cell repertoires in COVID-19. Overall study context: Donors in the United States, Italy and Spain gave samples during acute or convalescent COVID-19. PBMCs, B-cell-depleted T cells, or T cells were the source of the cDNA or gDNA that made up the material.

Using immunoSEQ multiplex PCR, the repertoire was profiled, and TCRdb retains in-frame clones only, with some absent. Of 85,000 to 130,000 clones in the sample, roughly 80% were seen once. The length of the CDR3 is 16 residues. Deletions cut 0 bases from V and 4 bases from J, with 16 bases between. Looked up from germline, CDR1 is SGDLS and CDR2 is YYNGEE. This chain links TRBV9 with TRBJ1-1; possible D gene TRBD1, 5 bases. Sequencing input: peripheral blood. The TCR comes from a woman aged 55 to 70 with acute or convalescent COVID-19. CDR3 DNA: TGTGCCAGCAGCGTAGCTCTCCCGGGGGGGAGCACTGAAGCTTTCTTT. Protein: CASSVALPGGSTEAFF.